The 18 T cell receptor beta chains below were found in one sample sequenced in a study of T-cell memory formation after mild COVID-19. From the 5' RACE reads, TCRdb called clonotypes with MiXCR, one entry per CDR3 protein. The repertoire holds 85,000 to 130,000 distinct CDR3 sequences, with 17% as singletons. Sequenced: PBMCs or a T cell subset sorted from them (not recorded which). Receptors were obtained from an adult woman who had mild COVID-19 (a few samples of this study predate the infection). Cell type and time point are not known.

In its sample, this clonotype was seen many times. CDR3 DNA sequence: TGTGCCAGCAGCCCAGGATCTAGGCGAACTGAAGCTTTCTTT. Translating it yields CASSPGSRRTEAFF. The J gene is TRBJ1-1, the V gene TRBV7-8, with D unclear. The V gene lost 5 bases and the J gene lost 5 bases, with 15 bases spanning the gap. The CDR3 is 14 amino acids. Germline lookup yields CDR1 SGHVS and CDR2 FQNEAQ.

The V and J genes are TRBV2 and TRBJ2-3; 12 nucleotides match TRBD1. V lost 4 bases to trimming and J lost 6 bases; unmatched junction nucleotides: 5. Germline-derived CDR1 and CDR2 are SNHLY and FYNNEI. The CDR3 loop spans 15 amino acids. The DNA for the CDR3 is TGTGCCAGCAGTGGAGGGACAGGGGGCCTGGATACGCAGTATTTT. This gives the protein CASSGGTGGLDTQYF.

The V call is TRBV9, the J call TRBJ2-5; 11 bases agree with TRBD2. The germline V gene encodes CDR1 SGDLS and CDR2 YYNGEE. V dropped 4 bases and J dropped 0; count of bases not matched to a gene: 8. There are 17 residues in the CDR3. CDR3 bases: TGTGCCAGCAGCCCTCCGGGACTAGCGGCATACCAAGAGACCCAGTACTTC. The encoded protein is CASSPPGLAAYQETQYF.

CDR3: CASSYSRTSGSYEQYF. In DNA, the CDR3 is TGTGCCAGCAGTTACTCGAGGACTAGCGGTTCCTACGAGCAGTACTTC. This rearrangement joins TRBV6-2 or TRBV6-3 to TRBJ2-7; 10 nucleotides align to TRBD2. The CDR3 length is 16 residues. Unmatched junction bases numbered 3, after V lost 0 bases and J lost 1 base. Germline loops: CDR1 MNHEY, CDR2 SVGEGT.

The chain links TRBV11-2 to TRBJ2-1; D may be TRBD1 (6 bases). V was clipped by 1 base and J by 8 bases, with 9 bases between them. This CDR3 has 13 amino acids. Germline CDR1 SGHAT, CDR2 FQNNGV. In DNA form, the CDR3 reads TGTGCCAGCAGCTTAGTGGCAGGGGATGAGCAGTTCTTC. Its translation: CASSLVAGDEQFF.

The V gene is TRBV7-9, the J gene TRBJ1-1; no firm D call. CDR1 SEHNR and CDR2 FQNEAQ come from the germline V gene (reference sequence). This CDR3 has 13 amino acids. V gave up 8 bases and J gave up 0 bases, with 10 bases separating them. In nucleotides, the CDR3 is TGTGCCAGCCCGACAAACCTGAACACTGAAGCTTTCTTT. It yields the protein CASPTNLNTEAFF.

The chain uses TRBV5-1 and TRBJ1-2; 11 bases match TRBD1. V lost 3 bases to trimming and J lost 4 bases; unmatched junction nucleotides: 11. The CDR3 is 17 amino acids. Germline V gives CDR1 SGHRS, CDR2 YFSETQ. The DNA for the CDR3 is TGCGCCAGCAGCTCAACCATCACCGGGACAGGGGGCTATGGCTACACCTTC. It specifies CASSSTITGTGGYGYTF.

V usage is TRBV5-6 and J usage is TRBJ2-7, with TRBD2 as a possible D gene (5 bases). V was pared by 1 base and J by 9 bases, with 11 bases between. The CDR3 totals 12 residues. Germline V gene lookup returns CDR1 SGHDT and CDR2 YYEEEE. Written as DNA, the CDR3 is TGTGCCAGCAGCTTGCCCGCGGGTGCGCAGTACTTC. Amino acid sequence: CASSLPAGAQYF.

This clonotype was picked up a small number of times. CDR3 in DNA: TGCAGCGTTGAAGGGTTGGGGGACTTACACACAGATACGCAGTATTTT. Its protein is CSVEGLGDLHTDTQYF. V gene TRBV29-1 combines with J gene TRBJ2-3, with D tentatively TRBD2 (6 bases). Germline loops: CDR1 SQVTM, CDR2 ANQGSEA. The CDR3 consists of 16 residues. The ends were cut back, 1 base at V and 2 bases at J, with 16 bases in the middle.

In its sample, this clonotype was seen once. This sequence joins TRBV7-9 and TRBJ2-2; 7 bases align to TRBD1. Germline V gives CDR1 SEHNR, CDR2 FQNEAQ (reference sequence). CDR3 length: 16 residues. With V trimmed by 5 bases and J by 4 bases, 10 bases remained unmatched. The CDR3 DNA is TGTGCCAGCAGCCCCACAGGGGCCCCCCCCACCGGGGAGCTGTTTTTT. Residues: CASSPTGAPPTGELFF.

This chain uses TRBV24-1 with TRBJ2-3; the match to TRBD1 covers 7 bases. The CDR3 has 15 amino acids. V lost 7 bases to trimming and J lost 1 base; unmatched junction nucleotides: 7. Looked up from germline, CDR1 is KGHDR and CDR2 is SFDVKD. The CDR3 region is CATSSTGLGTDTQYF. CDR3 coding DNA: TGTGCCACCAGCTCGACAGGGTTGGGCACAGATACGCAGTATTTT.

The chain recombines TRBV11-2 with TRBJ2-1; 9 positions match TRBD1. The CDR3 contains 16 residues. Per the germline V gene, CDR1 is SGHAT and CDR2 is FQNNGV. J gave up 5 bases and V 0 bases, and 5 bases lay outside the gene matches. This chain's CDR3 is CASSLELRDRDNEQFF. The CDR3 DNA follows: TGTGCCAGCAGCTTAGAGCTCCGGGACAGGGACAATGAGCAGTTCTTC.

This rearrangement joins TRBV5-1 to TRBJ1-1; maybe TRBD1 (6 bases). Germline V CDR1 and CDR2: SGHRS, YFSETQ. CDR3 length: 14 amino acids. With 0 bases removed from V and 5 bases from J, the gap between germline ends came to 11 bases. Written as DNA, the CDR3 is TGCGCCAGCAGCTTGGGCAGGGGAGGGACTGAAGCTTTCTTT. Its protein is CASSLGRGGTEAFF.

This clonotype was picked up a small number of times. The rearrangement uses TRBV7-9 and TRBJ2-3; D could derive from TRBD1 or TRBD2 (5 bases each). Germline V gives CDR1 SEHNR, CDR2 FQNEAQ (reference sequence). The V and J ends lost 6 bases and 9 bases respectively, with 25 bases between them. The length of the CDR3 is 16 residues. This CDR3 is CASSGTARDGAETQYF. CDR3 sequence (DNA): TGTGCCAGCAGTGGCACGGCTAGAGACGGGGCGGAGACGCAGTATTTT.

This clonotype was counted a single time. Given the absence of the conserved phenylalanine or tryptophan at the CDR3 end, a read error is likely. The V and J genes are TRBV7-6 and TRBJ2-2; the match to TRBD1 covers 8 bases. The CDR3 sequence is 14 residues long. Germline CDR1 reads SGHVS; CDR2 reads FNYEAQ. The ends lost 8 bases at V and 3 bases at J; junction bases unmatched: 5. The CDR3 DNA reads TGTGCCAGCCACCCAGGGGGCGACACCGGGGAGCTGTTTATT. Its protein product is CASHPGGDTGELFI.

This chain uses TRBV4-1 with TRBJ2-5; tentative D call: TRBD2 (6 bases). From germline, CDR1 is MGHRA and CDR2 YSYEKL. The CDR3 loop spans 17 amino acids. V was trimmed by 5 bases and J by 1 base, leaving 20 bases between them. CDR3 coding DNA: TGCGCCAGCAGCGACGGAGGGGCCGGTTTTAGCCAAGAGACCCAGTACTTC. It encodes CASSDGGAGFSQETQYF.

This clonotype occurred a few times. This chain connects TRBV5-1 to TRBJ1-1, with D perhaps matching TRBD1 (5 bases). V lost 6 bases, J lost 0 bases, and 12 bases lay in between. CDR3 length: 14 residues. Germline values: CDR1 SGHRS, CDR2 YFSETQ. The CDR3 loop is CASTEWGMNTEAFF. The CDR3 DNA is TGCGCCAGCACCGAGTGGGGGATGAACACTGAAGCTTTCTTT.

The CDR3 is CASRTPRDDTRDNEQFF. Written as DNA, the CDR3 is TGTGCCAGCAGGACACCGCGGGATGACACTCGGGACAATGAGCAGTTCTTC. This rearrangement joins TRBV2 to TRBJ2-1, with TRBD2 as a possible D gene (6 bases). Germline CDR1 SNHLY, CDR2 FYNNEI. Trimming stripped 6 bases from V and 5 bases from J, with 23 bases between. There are 17 residues in the CDR3.